This T cell receptor (beta chain) was sequenced in a study of blood T cell repertoires in COVID-19. On the study more broadly: Whether acute or convalescent, the COVID-19 samples came from the United States, Italy and Spain.

Germline values: CDR1 LNHDA, CDR2 SQIVND (reference sequence). Germline trimming cut 4 bases from V and 1 base from J; bases unmatched to any gene: 10. The CDR3 is 19 residues long. TCRdb's copy holds only in-frame clones and misses some; the assay was immunoSEQ multiplex PCR. The sample lists about 100,000 clones, 88% occurring once. The material sequenced was peripheral blood. The chain couples TRBV19 to TRBJ1-6; TRBD1 agrees at 10 bases. This sequence originates from a woman in her sixties with acute or convalescent COVID-19. CDR3 nucleotides: TGTGCCAGTAGTAACCCAACCCGGGACAGGGGTTCCTATAATTCACCCCTCCACTTT. Encoded protein: CASSNPTRDRGSYNSPLHF.